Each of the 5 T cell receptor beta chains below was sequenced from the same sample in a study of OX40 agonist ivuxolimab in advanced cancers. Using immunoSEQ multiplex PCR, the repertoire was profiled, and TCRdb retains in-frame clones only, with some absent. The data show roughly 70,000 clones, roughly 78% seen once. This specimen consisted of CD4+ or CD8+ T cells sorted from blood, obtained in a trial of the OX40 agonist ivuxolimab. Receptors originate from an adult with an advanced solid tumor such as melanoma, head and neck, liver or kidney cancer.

Here the CDR3 DNA reads TGTGCCAGCAGTTTCCAGGGTCGGGTCGAGCAGTACTTC. It codes for CASSFQGRVEQYF. The chain recombines TRBV6-6 with TRBJ2-7, with D tentatively TRBD1 (5 bases). The CDR3 is made up of 13 amino acids. V lost 4 bases to trimming and J lost 6 bases, with 13 bases between them. Germline V gene sequence: CDR1 MNHNY, CDR2 SVGAGI (reference sequence).

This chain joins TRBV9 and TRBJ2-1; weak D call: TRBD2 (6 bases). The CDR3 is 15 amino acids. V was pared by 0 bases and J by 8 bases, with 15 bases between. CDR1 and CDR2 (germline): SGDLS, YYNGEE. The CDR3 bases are TGTGCCAGCAGCGTAGCTGGCCGGGGAGGCCATGAGCAGTTCTTC. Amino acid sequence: CASSVAGRGGHEQFF.

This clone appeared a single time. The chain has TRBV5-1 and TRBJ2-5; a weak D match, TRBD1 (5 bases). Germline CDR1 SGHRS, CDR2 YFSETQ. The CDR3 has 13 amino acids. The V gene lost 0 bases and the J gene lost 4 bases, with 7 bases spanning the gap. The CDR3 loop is CASSLGQSETQYF. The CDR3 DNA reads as TGCGCCAGCAGCTTGGGACAGTCAGAGACCCAGTACTTC.

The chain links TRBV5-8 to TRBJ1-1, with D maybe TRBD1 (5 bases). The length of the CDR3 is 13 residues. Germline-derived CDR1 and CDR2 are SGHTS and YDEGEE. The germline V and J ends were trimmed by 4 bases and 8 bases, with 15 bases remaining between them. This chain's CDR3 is CASSPVGGREAFF. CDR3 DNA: TGTGCCAGCAGCCCTGTGGGGGGAAGGGAAGCTTTCTTT.

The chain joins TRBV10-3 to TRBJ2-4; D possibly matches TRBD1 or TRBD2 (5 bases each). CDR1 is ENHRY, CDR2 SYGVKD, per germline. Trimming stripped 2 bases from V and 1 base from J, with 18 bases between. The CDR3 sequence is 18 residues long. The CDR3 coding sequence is TGTGCCATCAGTGAGACCCGGGGCAGTCAGTCGGCCAAAAACATTCAGTACTTC. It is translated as CAISETRGSQSAKNIQYF.